Listed below are T cell receptor beta chains from one sample, sequenced in a study of blood T cells in healthy people across ages. Using its own MiXCR run on the 5' RACE reads, TCRdb lists one record per CDR3 protein. This table holds about 1.5 million distinct CDR3 sequences, 35% to 45% found once. Source material: blood. The receptors derive from a woman aged 18 to 35 in good health. CDR3s include the opening cysteine and the closing phenylalanine or tryptophan. A D gene is named only where the DNA matches it firmly. Clone size is stated in some rows and not others, as once, few, many or a class when expanded.

abundance	v_gene	j_gene	d_gene	CDR3aa	CDR3nt
once	TRBV7-9	TRBJ1-6	TRBD1	CASSLVQGANSPLHF	TGTGCCAGCAGCTTAGTCCAGGGGGCAAACTCACCCCTCCACTTT
many	TRBV4-2	TRBJ2-3	TRBD2	CASSQDGTSGGDTQYF	TGTGCCAGCAGCCAAGATGGGACTAGCGGGGGGGATACGCAGTATTTT
few	TRBV25-1	TRBJ1-4	.	CASSHGANEKLFF	TGTGCCAGCAGTCATGGGGCTAATGAAAAACTGTTTTTT
.	TRBV7-2	TRBJ2-7	.	CASSTSGEKRYEQYF	TGTGCCAGCAGCACGTCGGGAGAGAAGAGGTATGAGCAGTACTTC
few	TRBV20-1	TRBJ1-5	TRBD1	CSARVPGTDNQPQHF	TGCAGTGCTAGAGTCCCCGGGACAGACAATCAGCCCCAGCATTTT
.	TRBV20-1	TRBJ2-1	.	CSPDRPGSSYNEQFF	TGCAGTCCCGATAGGCCGGGGAGCTCCTACAATGAGCAGTTCTTC
few	TRBV7-2	TRBJ2-2	.	CASSWTDTGGELFF	TGTGCCAGCAGCTGGACAGATACCGGCGGGGAGCTGTTTTTT
.	TRBV2	TRBJ2-7	.	CASRKGLGEQYF	TGTGCCAGCAGGAAGGGTCTGGGCGAGCAGTACTTC
.	TRBV11-2	TRBJ2-1	.	CASNLSGQDYEQFF	TGTGCCAGCAACTTAAGCGGTCAGGACTATGAGCAGTTCTTC
.	TRBV7-3	TRBJ2-5	.	CASSPLGTAKTQYF	TGTGCCAGCAGCCCGCTGGGGACGGCGAAGACCCAGTACTTC
many	TRBV7-2	TRBJ2-5	TRBD2	CASSGRTSGKETQYF	TGTGCCAGCAGCGGCAGGACTAGCGGGAAAGAGACCCAGTACTTC
.	TRBV2	TRBJ2-5	.	CASSGLSWDSSPQETQYF	TGTGCCAGTAGTGGTCTGTCGTGGGACTCATCGCCCCAAGAGACCCAGTACTTC
.	TRBV3-1	TRBJ2-7	TRBD2	CASSQTSGALYEQYF	TGTGCCAGCAGCCAAACTAGCGGGGCCCTCTACGAGCAGTACTTC
.	TRBV28	TRBJ2-3	.	CASSLFSSSRTDTQYF	TGTGCCAGCAGTTTATTCTCTAGCAGTCGCACAGATACGCAGTATTTT
.	TRBV12-3/TRBV12-4	TRBJ1-1	.	CASTYLQGSRNTEAFF	TGTGCCAGCACCTACCTCCAGGGGTCCCGGAACACTGAAGCTTTCTTT
.	TRBV5-1	TRBJ2-1	TRBD2	CASSSLRTSGQEFPYNEQFF	TGCGCCAGCAGTTCCTTAAGGACTAGCGGGCAGGAATTTCCCTACAATGAGCAGTTCTTC
.	TRBV5-1	TRBJ2-5	.	CASSFGQTDQETQYF	TGCGCCAGCAGCTTCGGACAGACTGACCAAGAGACCCAGTACTTC
.	TRBV20-1	TRBJ2-5	.	CSARRGTQYF	TGCAGTGCTAGGCGGGGGACCCAGTACTTC
.	TRBV20-1	TRBJ2-1	.	CSAREPNEQFF	TGCAGTGCTAGAGAACCCAATGAGCAGTTCTTC
.	TRBV4-1	TRBJ1-4	.	CASMGGNRNEKLFF	TGCGCCAGCATGGGCGGGAACAGAAATGAAAAACTGTTTTTT
.	TRBV20-1	TRBJ2-3	.	CSATWWGADTQYF	TGCAGTGCGACCTGGTGGGGGGCAGATACGCAGTATTTT
.	TRBV30	TRBJ2-1	TRBD2	CAWSGAYGGNEQFF	TGTGCCTGGAGTGGGGCATACGGGGGGAATGAGCAGTTCTTC
.	TRBV3-1	TRBJ1-6	.	CASSQLGGGPLHF	TGTGCCAGCAGCCAACTCGGGGGAGGTCCCCTCCACTTT
few	TRBV21-1	TRBJ2-1	.	CASSMEGLAGRGVSYNEQFF	TGTGCCAGCAGCATGGAGGGACTAGCGGGGAGAGGGGTGTCCTACAATGAGCAGTTCTTC
few	TRBV12-3/TRBV12-4	TRBJ2-1	.	CASSLATRIYNEQFF	TGTGCCAGCAGTTTAGCGACCAGAATCTACAATGAGCAGTTCTTC
many	TRBV12-3/TRBV12-4	TRBJ2-3	.	CASSLSDTQYF	TGTGCCAGCAGCTTATCAGATACGCAGTATTTT
.	TRBV5-5	TRBJ2-3	TRBD2	CASSHLGLAGGPGSNTQYF	TGTGCCAGCAGCCATCTGGGACTAGCGGGGGGGCCGGGTTCTAATACGCAGTATTTT
.	TRBV14	TRBJ2-5	.	CASSIQGGTQYF	TGTGCCAGCAGCATTCAGGGGGGGACCCAGTACTTC
.	TRBV5-6	TRBJ1-2	.	CASSKSGSPSGYTF	TGTGCCAGCAGCAAGAGTGGCAGCCCTAGTGGCTACACCTTC
.	TRBV7-9	TRBJ2-3	.	CASSYLQVGGSTDTLYF	TGTGCCAGCAGCTATCTACAAGTAGGAGGCAGCACAGATACGCTGTATTTT